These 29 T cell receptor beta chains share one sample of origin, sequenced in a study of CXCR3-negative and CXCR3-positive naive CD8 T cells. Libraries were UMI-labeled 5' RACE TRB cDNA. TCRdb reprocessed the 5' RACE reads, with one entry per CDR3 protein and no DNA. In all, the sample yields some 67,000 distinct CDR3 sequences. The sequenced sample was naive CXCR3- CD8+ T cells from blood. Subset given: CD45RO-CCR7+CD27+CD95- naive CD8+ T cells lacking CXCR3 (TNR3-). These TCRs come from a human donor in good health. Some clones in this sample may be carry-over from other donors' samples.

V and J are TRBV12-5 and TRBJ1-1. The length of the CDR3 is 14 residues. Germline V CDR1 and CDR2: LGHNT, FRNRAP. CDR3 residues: CASGLVEQNTEAFF.

CDR3 amino acids: CASSQFSPRTDTQYF. V gene TRBV14 combines with J gene TRBJ2-3; the TCRdb D gene call, TRBD1, has no DNA to confirm it. The CDR3 is made up of 15 amino acids. Germline CDR1 and CDR2: SGHDN and FVKESK.

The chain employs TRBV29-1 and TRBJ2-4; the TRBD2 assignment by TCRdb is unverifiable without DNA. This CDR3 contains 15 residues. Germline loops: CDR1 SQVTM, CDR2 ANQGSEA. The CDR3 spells CSAEAQGPTRVIQYF.

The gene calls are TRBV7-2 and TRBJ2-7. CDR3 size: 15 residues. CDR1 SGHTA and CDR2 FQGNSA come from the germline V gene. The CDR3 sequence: CASSRDLGLSYEQYF. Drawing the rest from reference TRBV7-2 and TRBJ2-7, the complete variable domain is GAGVSQSPSNKVTEKGKDVELRCDPISGHTALYWYRQSLGQGLEFLIYFQGNSAPDKSGLPSDRFSAERTGGSVSTLTIQRTQQEDSAVYLCASSRDLGLSYEQYFGPGTRLTVT.

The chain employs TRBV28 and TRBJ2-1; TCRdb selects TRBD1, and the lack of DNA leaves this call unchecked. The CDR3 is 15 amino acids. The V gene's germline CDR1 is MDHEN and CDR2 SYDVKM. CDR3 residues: CASWGGQDLYNEQFF.

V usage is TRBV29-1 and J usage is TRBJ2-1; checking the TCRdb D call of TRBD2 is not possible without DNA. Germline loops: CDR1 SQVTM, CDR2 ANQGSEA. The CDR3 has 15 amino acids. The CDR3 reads CSVEGGAALYNEQFF.

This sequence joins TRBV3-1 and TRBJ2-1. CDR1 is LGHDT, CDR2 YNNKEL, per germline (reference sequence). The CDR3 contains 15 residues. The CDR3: CASSQVVAGPNEQFF.

The CDR3 reads CASSPRIGGTGELFF. V usage is TRBV11-3 and J usage is TRBJ2-2; lacking DNA, the TRBD2 call made by TCRdb goes unchecked. This CDR3 region has 15 residues. Germline loops: CDR1 SGHNT, CDR2 YENEEA.

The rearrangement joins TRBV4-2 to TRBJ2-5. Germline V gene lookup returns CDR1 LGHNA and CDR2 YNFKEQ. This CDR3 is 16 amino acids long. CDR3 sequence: CASSQGQLTYQETQYF.

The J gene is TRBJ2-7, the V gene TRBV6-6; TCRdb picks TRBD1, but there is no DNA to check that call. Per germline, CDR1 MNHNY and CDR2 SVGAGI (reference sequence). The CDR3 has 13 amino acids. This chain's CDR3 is CASSLTGDYEQYF.

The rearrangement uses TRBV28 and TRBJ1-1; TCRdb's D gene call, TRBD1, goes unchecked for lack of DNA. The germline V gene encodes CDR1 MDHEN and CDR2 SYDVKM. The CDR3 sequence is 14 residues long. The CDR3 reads CASSSFRGWGEAFF.

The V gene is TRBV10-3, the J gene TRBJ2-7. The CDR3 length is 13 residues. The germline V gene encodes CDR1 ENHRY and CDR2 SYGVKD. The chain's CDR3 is CAISVTETYEQYF.

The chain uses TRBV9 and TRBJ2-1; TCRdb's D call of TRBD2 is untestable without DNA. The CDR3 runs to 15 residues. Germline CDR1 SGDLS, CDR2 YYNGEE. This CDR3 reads CASSLGGASYNEQFF.

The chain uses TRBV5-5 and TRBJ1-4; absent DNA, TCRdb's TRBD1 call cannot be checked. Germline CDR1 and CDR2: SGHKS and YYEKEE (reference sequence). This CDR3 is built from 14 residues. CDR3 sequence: CASTPGGLDEKLFF.

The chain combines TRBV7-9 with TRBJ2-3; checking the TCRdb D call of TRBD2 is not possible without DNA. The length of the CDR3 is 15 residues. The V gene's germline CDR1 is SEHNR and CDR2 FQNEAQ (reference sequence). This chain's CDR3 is CASSWDPRPTDTQYF.

The CDR3 reads CSTLNGVDYTF. The rearrangement joins TRBV29-1 to TRBJ1-2. CDR1 is SQVTM, CDR2 ANQGSEA, per germline. The CDR3 extends over 11 amino acids.

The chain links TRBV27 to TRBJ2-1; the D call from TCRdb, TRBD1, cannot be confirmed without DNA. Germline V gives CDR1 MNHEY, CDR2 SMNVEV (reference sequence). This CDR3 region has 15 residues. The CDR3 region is CASSSPWRGIDEQFF.

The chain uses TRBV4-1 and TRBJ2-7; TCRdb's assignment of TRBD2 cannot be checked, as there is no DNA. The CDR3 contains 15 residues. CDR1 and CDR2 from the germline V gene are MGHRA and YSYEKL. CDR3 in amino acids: CASSQEGIGGDEQYF.

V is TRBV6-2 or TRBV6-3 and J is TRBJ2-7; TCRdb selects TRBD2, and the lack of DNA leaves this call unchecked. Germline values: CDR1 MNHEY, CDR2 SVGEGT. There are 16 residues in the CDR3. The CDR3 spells CASSYLSGRASYEQYF.

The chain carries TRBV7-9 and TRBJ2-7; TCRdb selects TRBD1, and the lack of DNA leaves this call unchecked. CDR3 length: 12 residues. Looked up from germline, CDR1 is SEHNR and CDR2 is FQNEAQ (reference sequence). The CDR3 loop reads CASSIPLGEQYF.

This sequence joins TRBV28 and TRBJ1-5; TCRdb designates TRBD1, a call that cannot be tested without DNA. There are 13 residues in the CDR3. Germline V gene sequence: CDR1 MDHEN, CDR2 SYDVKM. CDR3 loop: CAGAGSGYQPQHF.

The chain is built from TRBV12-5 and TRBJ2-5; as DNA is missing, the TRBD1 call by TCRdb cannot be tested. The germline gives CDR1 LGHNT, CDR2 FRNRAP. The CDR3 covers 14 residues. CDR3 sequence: CASGADRGGETQYF.

The CDR3 loop is CASSENRGGEQYF. The chain joins TRBV2 to TRBJ2-7; the D call of TRBD1 rests on TCRdb alone, since no DNA is present to check it. Germline V lookup: CDR1 SNHLY, CDR2 FYNNEI. This CDR3 spans 13 amino acids.

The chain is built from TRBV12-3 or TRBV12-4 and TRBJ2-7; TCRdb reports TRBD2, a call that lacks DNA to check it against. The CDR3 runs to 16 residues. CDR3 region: CASSLEWRLKGYEQYF.

CDR3 sequence reads: CASSSPGTTPETQYF. The rearrangement links TRBV6-2 or TRBV6-3 to TRBJ2-5; checking the TCRdb D call of TRBD2 is not possible without DNA. The CDR3 sequence is 15 residues long. Per the germline V gene, CDR1 is MNHEY and CDR2 is SVGEGT.

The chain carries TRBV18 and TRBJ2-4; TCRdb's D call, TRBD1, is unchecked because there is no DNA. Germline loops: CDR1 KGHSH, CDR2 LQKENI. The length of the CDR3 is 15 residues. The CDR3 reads CASTPTGRTVNIQYF.

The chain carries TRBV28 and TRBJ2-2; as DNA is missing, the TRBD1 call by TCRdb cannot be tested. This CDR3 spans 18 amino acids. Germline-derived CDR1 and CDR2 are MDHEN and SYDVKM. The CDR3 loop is CASSTGVYPPTNTGELFF.

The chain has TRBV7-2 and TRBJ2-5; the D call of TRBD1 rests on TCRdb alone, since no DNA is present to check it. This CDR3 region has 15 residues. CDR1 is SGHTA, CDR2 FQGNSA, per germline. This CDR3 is CASSSPDRGQETQYF.

CDR3 region: CASSEEVEAFF. J is TRBJ1-1 and V is TRBV7-9. The CDR3 sequence is 11 residues long. Germline CDR1 SEHNR, CDR2 FQNEAQ (reference sequence).